The clone carrying this T cell receptor beta chain was counted a single time. Assay: immunoSEQ multiplex PCR; the TCRdb copy retains only in-frame clones and omits some. The sample has about 150,000 clones; approximately 86% are singletons. This record comes from a study of cytomegalovirus exposure and HLA in healthy donors. At the level of the study: The same platform used for the roughly 600 first-cohort repertoires was also used for the 100 to 150 validation repertoires, as a later analysis reported.

This clonotype was sampled from a human donor in good health. Sequenced material: PBMCs.

CDR3 residues: CASSLGQAGNTIYF. The CDR3 DNA is TGCGCCAGCAGCTTGGGACAGGCTGGAAACACCATATATTTT. The genes are TRBV5-1 and TRBJ1-3; TRBD1 is a possible D gene (6 bases). Deletions cut 0 bases from V and 2 bases from J, with 6 bases between. The CDR3 totals 14 residues. Germline values: CDR1 SGHRS, CDR2 YFSETQ. The full variable domain, completed using reference TRBV5-1 and TRBJ1-3, is KAGVTQTPRYLIKTRGQQVTLSCSPISGHRSVSWYQQTPGQGLQFLFEYFSETQRNKGNFPGRFSGRQFSNSRSEMNVSTLELGDSALYLCASSLGQAGNTIYFGEGSWLTVV.